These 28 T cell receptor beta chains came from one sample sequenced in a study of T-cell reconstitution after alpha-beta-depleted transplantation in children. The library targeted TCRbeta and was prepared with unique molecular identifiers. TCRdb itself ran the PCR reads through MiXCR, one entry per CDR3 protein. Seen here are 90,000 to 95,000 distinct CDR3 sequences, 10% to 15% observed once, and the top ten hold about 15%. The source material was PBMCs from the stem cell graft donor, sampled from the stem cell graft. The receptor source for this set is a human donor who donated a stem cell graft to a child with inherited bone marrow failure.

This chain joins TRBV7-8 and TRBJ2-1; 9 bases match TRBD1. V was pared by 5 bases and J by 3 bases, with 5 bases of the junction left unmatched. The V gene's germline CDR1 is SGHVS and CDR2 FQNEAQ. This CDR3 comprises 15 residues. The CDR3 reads CASSPNRGLYNEQFF. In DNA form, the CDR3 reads TGTGCCAGCAGCCCCAACAGGGGGCTCTACAATGAGCAGTTCTTC.

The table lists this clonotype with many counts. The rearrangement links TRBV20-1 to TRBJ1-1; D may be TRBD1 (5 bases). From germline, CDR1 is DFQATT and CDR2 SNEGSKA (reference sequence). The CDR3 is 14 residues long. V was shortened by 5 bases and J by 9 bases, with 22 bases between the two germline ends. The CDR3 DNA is TGCAGTGCTGTGCCGGGACTTTCAACTGGGAAAGCTTTCTTT. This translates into CSAVPGLSTGKAFF.

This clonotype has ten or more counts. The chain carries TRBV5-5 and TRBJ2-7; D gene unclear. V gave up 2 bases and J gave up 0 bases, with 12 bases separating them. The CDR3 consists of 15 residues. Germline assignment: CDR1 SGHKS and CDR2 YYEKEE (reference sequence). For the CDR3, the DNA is TGTGCCAGCAGCTTTGGCACGGCCAACTCCTACGAGCAGTACTTC. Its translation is CASSFGTANSYEQYF.

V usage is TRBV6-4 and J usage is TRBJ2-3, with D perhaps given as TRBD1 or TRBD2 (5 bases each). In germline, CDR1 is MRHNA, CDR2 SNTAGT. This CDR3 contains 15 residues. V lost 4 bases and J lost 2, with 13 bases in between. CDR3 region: CASSASGTYTDTQYF. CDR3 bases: TGTGCCAGCAGTGCCTCCGGGACCTACACAGATACGCAGTATTTT.

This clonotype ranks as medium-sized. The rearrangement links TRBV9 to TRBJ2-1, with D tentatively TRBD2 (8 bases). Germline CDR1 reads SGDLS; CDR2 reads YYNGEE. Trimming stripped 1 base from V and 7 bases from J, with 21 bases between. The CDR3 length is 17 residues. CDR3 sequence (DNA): TGTGCCAGCAGCGTAAAGGGGGCAGCGGGAGCGGGGAATGAGCAGTTCTTC. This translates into CASSVKGAAGAGNEQFF.

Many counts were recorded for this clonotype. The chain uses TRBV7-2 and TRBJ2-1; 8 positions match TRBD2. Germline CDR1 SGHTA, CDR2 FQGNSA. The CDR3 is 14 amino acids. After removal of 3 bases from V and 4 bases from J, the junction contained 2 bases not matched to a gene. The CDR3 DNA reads TGTGCCAGCAGCTTTGGCGGGGGGTACAATGAGCAGTTCTTC. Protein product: CASSFGGGYNEQFF.

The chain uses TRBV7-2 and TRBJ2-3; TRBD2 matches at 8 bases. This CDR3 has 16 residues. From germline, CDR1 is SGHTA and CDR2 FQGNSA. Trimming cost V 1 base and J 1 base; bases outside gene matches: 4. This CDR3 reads CASSLDGGGGTDTQYF. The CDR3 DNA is TGTGCCAGCAGCTTAGACGGGGGGGGCGGCACAGATACGCAGTATTTT.

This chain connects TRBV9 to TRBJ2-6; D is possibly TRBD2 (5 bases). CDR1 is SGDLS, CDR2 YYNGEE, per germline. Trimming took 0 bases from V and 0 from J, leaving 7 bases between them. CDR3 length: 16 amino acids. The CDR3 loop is CASSVDRGSGANVLTF. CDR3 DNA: TGTGCCAGCAGCGTAGACCGGGGCTCTGGGGCCAACGTCCTGACTTTC.

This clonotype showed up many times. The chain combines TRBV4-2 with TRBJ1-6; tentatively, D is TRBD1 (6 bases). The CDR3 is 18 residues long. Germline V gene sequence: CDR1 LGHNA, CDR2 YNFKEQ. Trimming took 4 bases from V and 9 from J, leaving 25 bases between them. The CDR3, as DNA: TGTGCCAGCAGCCCTGATCAGGGACACCCTCTGGGGGCTTCACCCCTCCACTTT. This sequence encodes CASSPDQGHPLGASPLHF.

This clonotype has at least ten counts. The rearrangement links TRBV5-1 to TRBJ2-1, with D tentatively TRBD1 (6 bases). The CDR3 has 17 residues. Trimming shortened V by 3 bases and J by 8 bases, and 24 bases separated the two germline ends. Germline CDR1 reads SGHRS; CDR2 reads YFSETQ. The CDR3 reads CASSSNPQGTGFDEQFF. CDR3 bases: TGCGCCAGCAGCTCGAACCCACAGGGTACCGGTTTCGATGAGCAGTTCTTC.

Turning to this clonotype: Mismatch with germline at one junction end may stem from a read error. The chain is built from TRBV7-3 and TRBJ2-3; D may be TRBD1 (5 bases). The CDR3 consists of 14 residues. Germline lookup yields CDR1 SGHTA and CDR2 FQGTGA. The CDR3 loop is CASSLTGRTDTQYF. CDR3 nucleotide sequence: TGTGCCAGCAGCCTAACAGGACGCACAGATACGCAGTATTTT.

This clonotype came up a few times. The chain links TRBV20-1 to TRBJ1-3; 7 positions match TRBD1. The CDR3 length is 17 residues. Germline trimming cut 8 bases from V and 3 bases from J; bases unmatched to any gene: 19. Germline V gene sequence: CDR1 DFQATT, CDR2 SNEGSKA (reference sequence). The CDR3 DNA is TGCAGTATCAGAAAAACAGGGGAGATGTTCAGTGGAAACACCATATATTTT. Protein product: CSIRKTGEMFSGNTIYF.

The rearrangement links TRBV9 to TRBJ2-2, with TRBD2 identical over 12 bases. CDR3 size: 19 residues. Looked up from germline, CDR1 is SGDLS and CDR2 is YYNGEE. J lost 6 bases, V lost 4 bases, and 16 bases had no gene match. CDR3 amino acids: CASSTASGRANPDSGELFF. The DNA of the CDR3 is TGTGCCAGCAGCACCGCTAGCGGGAGGGCCAACCCGGACTCCGGGGAGCTGTTTTTT.

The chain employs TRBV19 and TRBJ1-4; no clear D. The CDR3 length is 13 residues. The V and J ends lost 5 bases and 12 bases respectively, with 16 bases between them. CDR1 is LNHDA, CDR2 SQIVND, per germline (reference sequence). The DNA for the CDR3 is TGTGCCAGTAGTCCCAGGACCAAATTTCAACTGTTTTTT. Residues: CASSPRTKFQLFF. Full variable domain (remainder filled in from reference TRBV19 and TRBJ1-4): DGGITQSPKYLFRKEGQNVTLSCEQNLNHDAMYWYRQDPGQGLRLIYYSQIVNDFQKGDIAEGYSVSREKKESFPLTVTSAQKNPTAFYLCASSPRTKFQLFFGSGTQLSVL.

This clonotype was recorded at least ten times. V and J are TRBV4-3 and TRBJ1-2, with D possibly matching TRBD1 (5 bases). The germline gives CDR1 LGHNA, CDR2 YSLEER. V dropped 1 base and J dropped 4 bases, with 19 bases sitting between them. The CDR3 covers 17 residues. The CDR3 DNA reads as TGCGCCAGCAGCCAAGTCCGGACACGGGCCTCAGCCTATGGCTACACCTTC. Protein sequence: CASSQVRTRASAYGYTF.

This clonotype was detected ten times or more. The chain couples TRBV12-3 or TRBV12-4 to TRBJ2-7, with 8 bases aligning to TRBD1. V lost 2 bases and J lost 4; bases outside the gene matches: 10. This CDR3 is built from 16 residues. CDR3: CASSLIRGRGLYEQYF. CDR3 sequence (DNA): TGTGCCAGCAGTTTAATCCGTGGCAGGGGGCTATACGAGCAGTACTTC.

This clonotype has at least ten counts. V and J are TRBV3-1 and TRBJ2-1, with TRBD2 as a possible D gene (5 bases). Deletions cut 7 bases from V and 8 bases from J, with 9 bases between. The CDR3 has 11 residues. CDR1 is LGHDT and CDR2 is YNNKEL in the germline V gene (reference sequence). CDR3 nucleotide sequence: TGTGCCAGCAAAACGGGATATGAGCAGTTCTTC. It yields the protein CASKTGYEQFF.

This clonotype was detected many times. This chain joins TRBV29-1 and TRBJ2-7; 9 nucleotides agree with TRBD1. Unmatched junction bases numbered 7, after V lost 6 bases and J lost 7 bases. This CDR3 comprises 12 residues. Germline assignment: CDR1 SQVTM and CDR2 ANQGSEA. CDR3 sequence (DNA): TGCAGCGTGGGGACAGGGATGGGGGAGCAGTACTTC. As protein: CSVGTGMGEQYF.

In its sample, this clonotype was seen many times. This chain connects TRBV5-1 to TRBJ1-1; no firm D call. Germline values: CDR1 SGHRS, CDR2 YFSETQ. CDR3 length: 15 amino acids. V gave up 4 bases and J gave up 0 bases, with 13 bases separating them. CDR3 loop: CASSVGFNMNTEAFF. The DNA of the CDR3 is TGCGCCAGCAGCGTAGGGTTTAATATGAACACTGAAGCTTTCTTT.

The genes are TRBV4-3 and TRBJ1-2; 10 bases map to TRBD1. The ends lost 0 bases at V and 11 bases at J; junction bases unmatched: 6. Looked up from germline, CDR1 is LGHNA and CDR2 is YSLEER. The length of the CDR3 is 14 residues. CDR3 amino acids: CASSQETRTGGYTF. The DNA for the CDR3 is TGCGCCAGCAGCCAAGAAACACGGACAGGGGGTTACACCTTC.

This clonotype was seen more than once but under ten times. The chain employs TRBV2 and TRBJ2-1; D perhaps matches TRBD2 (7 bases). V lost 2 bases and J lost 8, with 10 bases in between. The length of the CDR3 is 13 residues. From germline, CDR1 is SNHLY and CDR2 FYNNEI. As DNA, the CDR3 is TGTGCCAGCAGTGAACGGCGGGGGCATGAGCAGTTCTTC. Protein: CASSERRGHEQFF.

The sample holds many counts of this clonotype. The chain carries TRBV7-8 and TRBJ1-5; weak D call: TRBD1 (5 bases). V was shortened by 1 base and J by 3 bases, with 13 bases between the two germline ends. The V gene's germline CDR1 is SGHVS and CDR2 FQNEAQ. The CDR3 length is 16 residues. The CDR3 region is CASSLGEWGINQPQHF. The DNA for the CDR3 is TGTGCCAGCAGCTTAGGAGAGTGGGGGATCAATCAGCCCCAGCATTTT.

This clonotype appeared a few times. The CDR3 DNA sequence: TGTGCCAGCAGCTCGATGTCGACAGGAATGGCCACAGATACGCAGTATTTT. It is translated as CASSSMSTGMATDTQYF. The chain has TRBV7-6 and TRBJ2-3; perhaps TRBD1 as D (6 bases). Germline V CDR1 and CDR2: SGHVS, FNYEAQ. The CDR3 is made up of 17 amino acids. V dropped 4 bases and J dropped 2 bases, with 19 bases sitting between them.

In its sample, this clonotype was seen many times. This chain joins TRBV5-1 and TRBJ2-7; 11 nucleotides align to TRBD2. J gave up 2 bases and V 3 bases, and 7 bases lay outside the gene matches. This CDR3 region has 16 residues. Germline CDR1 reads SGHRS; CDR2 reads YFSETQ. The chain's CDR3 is CASSSPPGLAAYEQYF. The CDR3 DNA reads TGCGCCAGCAGCTCACCTCCGGGACTAGCGGCCTACGAGCAGTACTTC.

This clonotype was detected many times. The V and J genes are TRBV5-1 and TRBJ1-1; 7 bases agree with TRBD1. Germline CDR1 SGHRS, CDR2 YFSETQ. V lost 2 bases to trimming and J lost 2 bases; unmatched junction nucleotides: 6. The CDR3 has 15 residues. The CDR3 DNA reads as TGCGCCAGCAGCTTTCGTAACAGGGGAAACACTGAAGCTTTCTTT. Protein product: CASSFRNRGNTEAFF.

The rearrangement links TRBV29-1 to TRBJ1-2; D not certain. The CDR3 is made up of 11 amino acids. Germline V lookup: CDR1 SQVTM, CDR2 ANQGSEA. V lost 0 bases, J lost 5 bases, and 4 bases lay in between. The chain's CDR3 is CSVEEQYGYTF. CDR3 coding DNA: TGCAGCGTTGAAGAACAGTATGGCTACACCTTC.

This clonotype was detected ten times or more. The CDR3 DNA sequence: TGTGCCAGCAGTTTATCCAGTCTAGCCAAAAACATTCAGTACTTC. Translating it yields CASSLSSLAKNIQYF. This chain joins TRBV27 and TRBJ2-4; D gene unclear. Germline V gene sequence: CDR1 MNHEY, CDR2 SMNVEV (reference sequence). The V gene lost 0 bases and the J gene lost 0 bases, with 6 bases spanning the gap. The CDR3 contains 15 residues.

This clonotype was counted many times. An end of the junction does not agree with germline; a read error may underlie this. CDR3 amino acids: CASSEEVSLAGLSYEQYF. The CDR3 DNA follows: TGCGCCAGCAGCGAAGAAGTAAGCCTAGCGGGATTGTCCTACGAGCAGTACTTC. The chain joins TRBV4-3 to TRBJ2-7, with 9 nucleotides matching TRBD2. CDR3 length: 18 amino acids. Per germline, CDR1 LGHNA and CDR2 YSLEER.